Below are 21 T cell receptor beta chains sequenced from a single sample in a study of blood T cell repertoires in COVID-19. TCRdb's copy holds only in-frame clones and misses some; the assay was immunoSEQ multiplex PCR. The sample has more than 200,000 clones, about 89% seen once. Sequenced sample: PBMCs or T cells enriched from blood (not recorded which). The source is a woman younger than 45 who had recovered from COVID-19.

The chain links TRBV11-2 to TRBJ2-1; 9 nucleotides match TRBD2. Germline CDR1 is SGHAT and CDR2 is FQNNGV. There are 15 residues in the CDR3. The V and J ends lost 4 bases and 2 bases, in that order; junction bases with no gene match: 3. The DNA of the CDR3 is TGTGCCAGCAGCTCCCTAGCGGGACCCTACAATGAGCAGTTCTTC. It codes for CASSSLAGPYNEQFF.

A remark on this clone: The same CDR3 can be traced to other DNA sequences in this sample. This rearrangement joins TRBV7-2 to TRBJ1-5; no firm D call. Germline V CDR1 and CDR2: SGHTA, FQGNSA. V was clipped by 1 base and J by 2 bases, with 9 bases between them. The CDR3 is 15 residues long. For the CDR3, the DNA is TGTGCCAGCAGCTTAGGGAGTGGTGGCAATCAGCCCCAGCATTTT. Translation: CASSLGSGGNQPQHF.

The rearrangement uses TRBV29-1 and TRBJ1-2; 10 positions agree with TRBD1. Germline lookup yields CDR1 SQVTM and CDR2 ANQGSEA. After removal of 3 bases from V and 1 base from J, the junction contained 2 bases not matched to a gene. The CDR3 runs 14 residues. This CDR3 is CSVEGTGDNYGYTF. In DNA form, the CDR3 reads TGCAGCGTTGAGGGGACAGGGGATAACTATGGCTACACCTTC.

The chain is built from TRBV19 and TRBJ2-7; D is undetermined. In germline, CDR1 is LNHDA, CDR2 SQIVND (reference sequence). Trimming cost V 5 bases and J 2 bases, with 7 bases left between them. The length of the CDR3 is 12 residues. CDR3 residues: CASSDTTYEQYF. The CDR3 DNA reads as TGTGCCAGTAGTGACACCACCTACGAGCAGTACTTC.

The chain combines TRBV18 with TRBJ1-2; 8 nucleotides align to TRBD1. This CDR3 comprises 16 residues. Trimming took 3 bases from V and 3 from J; bases not matched to a gene: 9. The germline gives CDR1 KGHSH, CDR2 LQKENI. The CDR3 DNA sequence: TGTGCCAGCTCACCTGCGACAGGACAGGGTTACTATGGCTACACCTTC. It specifies CASSPATGQGYYGYTF.

The V call is TRBV4-3, the J call TRBJ1-5, with D perhaps matching TRBD1 (5 bases). CDR3 length: 16 residues. Germline CDR1 reads LGHNA; CDR2 reads YSLEER. Trimming took off 0 bases at V and 11 bases at J, with 20 bases between the two ends. The CDR3 loop reads CASSQDWGEDLGSQHF. The DNA for the CDR3 is TGCGCCAGCAGCCAAGATTGGGGGGAAGACCTGGGGTCCCAGCATTTT.

This clone was detected only a few times. The V and J genes are TRBV6-1 and TRBJ1-5; unclear D gene. The CDR3 is 15 residues long. V lost 2 bases and J lost 6, with 14 bases in between. Germline lookup yields CDR1 MNHNS and CDR2 SASEGT. The DNA for the CDR3 is TGTGCCAGCAGTGAAATATACGGGTCGGCTCAGCCCCAGCATTTT. Translating it yields CASSEIYGSAQPQHF.

J is TRBJ1-1 and V is TRBV7-2; the D gene is possibly TRBD1 (6 bases). The V gene lost 6 bases and the J gene lost 0 bases, with 11 bases spanning the gap. The germline gives CDR1 SGHTA, CDR2 FQGNSA. This CDR3 is built from 14 residues. As DNA, the CDR3 is TGTGCCAGCAGTTACACAGGGATGAACACTGAAGCTTTCTTT. This translates into CASSYTGMNTEAFF.

The rearrangement uses TRBV5-1 and TRBJ2-3, with 8 bases lining up with TRBD2. The V gene end was trimmed by 7 bases and the J gene end by 2 bases; junction bases not matched to a gene: 6. The CDR3 consists of 14 residues. Germline CDR1 reads SGHRS; CDR2 reads YFSETQ. The DNA for the CDR3 is TGCGCCAGCTCCGGCGGGAGGCCCACAGATACGCAGTATTTT. Its translation: CASSGGRPTDTQYF.

On this clone itself: The sample contains more than one DNA sequence encoding this CDR3. The chain couples TRBV28 to TRBJ2-3, with TRBD1 matching over 8 bases. Trimming at V came to 2 bases and at J to 3 bases, leaving 1 base not matched to a gene. CDR1 and CDR2 from the germline V gene are MDHEN and SYDVKM. There are 14 residues in the CDR3. CDR3: CASSLTGGTDTQYF. CDR3 nucleotides: TGTGCCAGCAGTTTAACAGGGGGAACAGATACGCAGTATTTT.

This clone was seen just once. The chain employs TRBV28 and TRBJ1-5; 8 bases fit TRBD1. The germline CDR1 and CDR2 sequences are MDHEN and SYDVKM. J gave up 5 bases and V 6 bases, and 6 bases lay outside the gene matches. The CDR3 sequence is 14 residues long. The CDR3 DNA follows: TGTGCCAGCAGCCAAGGACAGGGCTATCAGCCCCAGCATTTT. Its protein product is CASSQGQGYQPQHF.

This chain connects TRBV7-2 to TRBJ2-3, with a tentative D call TRBD1 (6 bases). The CDR3 loop spans 14 amino acids. The V gene's germline CDR1 is SGHTA and CDR2 FQGNSA. Between the trimmed V and J ends, which lost 5 bases and 1 base, there was a span of 10 bases. DNA for the CDR3: TGTGCCAGCAGCCTCCGACAGGGCACAGATACGCAGTATTTT. Amino acid sequence: CASSLRQGTDTQYF.

This chain links TRBV30 with TRBJ1-2; the match to TRBD1 covers 9 bases. The V and J ends lost 2 bases and 8 bases, in that order; junction bases with no gene match: 6. Germline V lookup: CDR1 GTSNPN, CDR2 SVGIG (reference sequence). The CDR3 covers 13 residues. The CDR3, as DNA: TGTGCCTGGAGTACGGACAGGGGTGGAGGCTACACCTTC. Translated: CAWSTDRGGGYTF.

The gene calls are TRBV28 and TRBJ1-1; 9 bases map to TRBD1. This CDR3 has 14 amino acids. J lost 3 bases, V lost 6 bases, and 5 bases had no gene match. CDR1 is MDHEN, CDR2 SYDVKM, per germline. CDR3 coding DNA: TGTGCCAGCAGGCGGGACAGGGCACACACTGAAGCTTTCTTT. It codes for CASRRDRAHTEAFF.

This clone occurred a few times. The genes are TRBV27 and TRBJ2-1; TRBD2 matches 9 bases. The length of the CDR3 is 18 residues. The trim removed 4 bases at V and 3 bases at J, leaving 13 bases unmatched. Germline V gene data show CDR1 as MNHEY and CDR2 as SMNVEV (reference sequence). This chain's CDR3 is CASSSISLAGTVYNEQFF. The CDR3 nucleotides read TGTGCCAGCAGTTCAATCTCTCTAGCGGGAACAGTCTACAATGAGCAGTTCTTC.

CDR3 DNA sequence: TGTGCCAGCAGTGATCCCGGACAGACCCGGGGTGGCTACACCTTC. Amino acid sequence: CASSDPGQTRGGYTF. The chain is built from TRBV25-1 and TRBJ1-2, with TRBD1 as a possible D gene (6 bases). Trimming cost V 3 bases and J 7 bases, with 18 bases left between them. Germline loops: CDR1 MGHDK, CDR2 SYGVNS. The CDR3 is 15 residues long.

The chain employs TRBV9 and TRBJ2-1, with a possible D match to TRBD2 (6 bases). Trimming took off 2 bases at V and 2 bases at J, with 17 bases between the two ends. This CDR3 is built from 17 residues. CDR1 is SGDLS, CDR2 YYNGEE, per germline. CDR3 nucleotide sequence: TGTGCCAGCAGCGTTTGGGGGGAGGCCTACCCCTACAATGAGCAGTTCTTC. It is translated as CASSVWGEAYPYNEQFF. Looking up the rest from reference TRBV9 and TRBJ2-1 gives the full variable domain: DSGVTQTPKHLITATGQRVTLRCSPRSGDLSVYWYQQSLDQGLQFLIQYYNGEERAKGNILERFSAQQFPDLHSELNLSSLELGDSALYFCASSVWGEAYPYNEQFFGPGTRLTVL.

V and J are TRBV5-1 and TRBJ1-3; D not certain. This CDR3 is built from 15 residues. Germline V lookup: CDR1 SGHRS, CDR2 YFSETQ. The V gene lost 4 bases and the J gene lost 0 bases, with 11 bases spanning the gap. CDR3 sequence: CASSRNRDSGNTIYF. DNA of the CDR3: TGCGCCAGCAGCCGCAACAGAGACTCTGGAAACACCATATATTTT.

The chain carries TRBV15 and TRBJ1-2; D possibly corresponds to TRBD1 (6 bases). The CDR3 length is 17 residues. The V gene lost 1 base and the J gene lost 0 bases, with 15 bases spanning the gap. Germline V gene sequence: CDR1 LNHNV, CDR2 YYDKDF (reference sequence). CDR3 sequence (DNA): TGTGCCACCAGCAGAGTGGTCCGGGACACCGCTAACTATGGCTACACCTTC. Protein product: CATSRVVRDTANYGYTF.

The chain has TRBV5-6 and TRBJ2-7; TRBD1 aligns across 8 bases. From germline, CDR1 is SGHDT and CDR2 YYEEEE. The V gene end was trimmed by 4 bases and the J gene end by 2 bases; junction bases not matched to a gene: 5. The length of the CDR3 is 14 residues. CDR3 residues: CASSRTGGAYEQYF. The CDR3 DNA sequence: TGTGCCAGCAGCCGCACAGGGGGAGCCTACGAGCAGTACTTC.

The chain recombines TRBV7-2 with TRBJ1-6, with a tentative D call TRBD1 (6 bases). The CDR3 loop spans 15 amino acids. Germline V lookup: CDR1 SGHTA, CDR2 FQGNSA. Trimming cost V 2 bases and J 3 bases, with 8 bases left between them. The CDR3 nucleotides read TGTGCCAGCAGCTTAACACAGGGCTATAATTCACCCCTCCACTTT. Translation: CASSLTQGYNSPLHF.